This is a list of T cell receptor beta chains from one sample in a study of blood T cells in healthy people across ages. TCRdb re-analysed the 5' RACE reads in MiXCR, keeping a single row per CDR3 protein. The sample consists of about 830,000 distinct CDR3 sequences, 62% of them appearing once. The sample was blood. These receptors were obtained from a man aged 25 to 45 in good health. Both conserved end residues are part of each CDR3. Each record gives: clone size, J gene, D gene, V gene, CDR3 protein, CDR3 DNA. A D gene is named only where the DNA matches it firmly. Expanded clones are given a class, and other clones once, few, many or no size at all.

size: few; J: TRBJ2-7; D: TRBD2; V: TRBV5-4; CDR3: CASSLAELRGGSVGYEQYF; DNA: TGTGCCAGCAGCTTGGCGGAATTGCGCGGGGGATCCGTTGGGTACGAGCAGTACTTC
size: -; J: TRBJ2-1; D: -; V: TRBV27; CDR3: CASSSGSPYNEQFF; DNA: TGTGCCAGCAGTTCAGGGTCCCCCTACAATGAGCAGTTCTTC
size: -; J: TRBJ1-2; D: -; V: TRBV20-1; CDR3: CSARVQGFDYGYTF; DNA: TGCAGTGCTAGAGTCCAGGGGTTTGACTATGGCTACACCTTC
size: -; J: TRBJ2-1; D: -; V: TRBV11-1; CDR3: CASSLVGVASYNEQFF; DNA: TGTGCCAGCAGCTTAGTGGGGGTAGCCTCCTACAATGAGCAGTTCTTC
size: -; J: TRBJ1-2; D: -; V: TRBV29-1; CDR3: CSVAQDGYTF; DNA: TGCAGCGTTGCACAGGATGGCTACACCTTC
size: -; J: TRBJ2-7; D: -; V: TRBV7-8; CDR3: CASSLVGTTYEQYF; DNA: TGTGCCAGCAGCTTAGTAGGAACCACCTACGAGCAGTACTTC
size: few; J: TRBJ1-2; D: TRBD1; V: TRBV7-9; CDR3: CASSSGQGVQYGYTF; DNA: TGTGCCAGCAGCTCCGGACAGGGGGTGCAGTATGGCTACACCTTC
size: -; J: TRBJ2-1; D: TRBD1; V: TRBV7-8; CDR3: CASGLRDRGSYEQFF; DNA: TGTGCCAGCGGCCTCCGGGACAGGGGTTCCTACGAGCAGTTCTTC
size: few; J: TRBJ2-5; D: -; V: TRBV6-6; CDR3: CASSQGEVGQYF; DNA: TGTGCCAGCAGCCAGGGTGAGGTCGGGCAGTACTTC
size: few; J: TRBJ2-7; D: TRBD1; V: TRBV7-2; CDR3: CASSRDRGRYEQYF; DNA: TGTGCCAGCAGCCGGGACAGGGGTCGTTACGAGCAGTACTTC
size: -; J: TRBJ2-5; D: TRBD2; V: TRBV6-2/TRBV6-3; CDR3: CASSSAGTSIPQYF; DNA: TGTGCCAGCAGTTCGGCCGGGACTAGTATCCCGCAGTACTTC
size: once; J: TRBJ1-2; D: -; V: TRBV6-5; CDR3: CASREGSYGYTF; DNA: TGTGCCAGCAGAGAAGGGAGCTATGGCTACACCTTC
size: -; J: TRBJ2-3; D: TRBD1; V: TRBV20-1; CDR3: CSVWDRDTDTQYF; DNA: TGCAGTGTCTGGGACAGGGACACAGATACGCAGTATTTT
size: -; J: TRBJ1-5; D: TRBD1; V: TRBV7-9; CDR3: CASSSWTGVYSNQPQHF; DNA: TGTGCCAGCAGCTCTTGGACAGGGGTCTATAGCAATCAGCCCCAGCATTTT
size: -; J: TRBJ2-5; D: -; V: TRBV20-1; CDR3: CSARARTAIRETQYF; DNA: TGCAGTGCTAGAGCTCGGACCGCGATCAGGGAGACCCAGTACTTC
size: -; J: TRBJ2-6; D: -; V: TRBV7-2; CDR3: CASSLAGVGANVLTF; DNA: TGTGCCAGCAGCTTAGCAGGGGTAGGGGCCAACGTCCTGACTTTC
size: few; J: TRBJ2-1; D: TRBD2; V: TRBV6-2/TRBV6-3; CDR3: CASRASGALYNEQFF; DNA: TGTGCCAGCAGGGCAAGCGGGGCCCTCTACAATGAGCAGTTCTTC
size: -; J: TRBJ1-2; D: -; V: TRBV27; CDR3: CASRRLTSRGDGYTF; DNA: TGTGCCAGCAGACGCCTGACCTCCCGCGGGGATGGCTACACCTTC
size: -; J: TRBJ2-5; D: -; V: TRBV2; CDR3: CASLTLDRELETQYF; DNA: TGTGCCAGCTTAACACTCGACAGAGAACTAGAGACCCAGTACTTC
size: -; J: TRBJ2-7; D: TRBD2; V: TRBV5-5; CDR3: CASSTPTSGNGEQYF; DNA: TGTGCCAGCAGCACCCCGACTAGCGGGAACGGCGAGCAGTACTTC
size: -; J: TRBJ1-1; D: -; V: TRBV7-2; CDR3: CASSLHKGATEAFF; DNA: TGTGCCAGCAGCCTACACAAGGGCGCCACTGAAGCTTTCTTT
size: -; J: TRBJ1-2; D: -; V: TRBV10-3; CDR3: CAIREFQEFYGYTF; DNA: TGTGCCATCAGGGAATTTCAGGAGTTCTATGGCTACACCTTC
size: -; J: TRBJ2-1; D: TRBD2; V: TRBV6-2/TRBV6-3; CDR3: CASTLSGGRYNEQFF; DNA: TGTGCCAGCACCCTTAGCGGGGGGCGATACAATGAGCAGTTCTTC
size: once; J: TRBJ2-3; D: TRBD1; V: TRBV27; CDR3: CASSRTGTPDTQYF; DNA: TGTGCCAGCAGCCGGACAGGGACACCAGATACGCAGTATTTT
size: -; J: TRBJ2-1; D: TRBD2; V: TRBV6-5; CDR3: CASSYFNPGLANYNEQFF; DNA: TGTGCCAGCAGTTACTTCAATCCGGGACTAGCGAATTACAATGAGCAGTTCTTC
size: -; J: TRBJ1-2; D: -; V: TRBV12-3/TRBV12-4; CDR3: CASSLLGKRYTF; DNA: TGTGCCAGCAGTTTATTGGGGAAACGCTACACCTTC
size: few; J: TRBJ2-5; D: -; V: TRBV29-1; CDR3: CSVDRGRSTRETQYF; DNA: TGCAGCGTTGATCGGGGGCGAAGCACTAGGGAGACCCAGTACTTC
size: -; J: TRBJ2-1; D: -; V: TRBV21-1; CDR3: CASLTVSGTGDNEQFF; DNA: TGTGCCAGCCTCACTGTGTCCGGGACAGGGGACAATGAGCAGTTCTTC
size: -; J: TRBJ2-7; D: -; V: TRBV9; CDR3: CASSVGGNPNEQYF; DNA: TGTGCCAGCAGCGTAGGGGGCAATCCCAACGAGCAGTACTTC
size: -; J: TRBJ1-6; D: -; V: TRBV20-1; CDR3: CSVTGHNSPLHF; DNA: TGCAGTGTGACAGGCCATAATTCACCCCTCCACTTT
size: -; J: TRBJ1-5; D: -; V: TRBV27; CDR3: CASSPGGRRQPQHF; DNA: TGTGCCAGCAGTCCCGGGGGGCGAAGGCAGCCCCAGCATTTT
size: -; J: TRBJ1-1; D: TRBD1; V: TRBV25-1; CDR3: CASSRTGGVTEAFF; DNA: TGTGCCAGTAGTCGGACAGGGGGCGTTACTGAAGCTTTCTTT
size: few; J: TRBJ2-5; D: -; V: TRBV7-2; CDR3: CASSFPGRGGETQYF; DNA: TGTGCCAGCAGCTTCCCAGGACGTGGGGGAGAGACCCAGTACTTC
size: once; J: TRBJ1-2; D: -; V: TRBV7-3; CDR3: CASSLGGGLNYGYTF; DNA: TGTGCCAGCAGTCTTGGGGGAGGACTTAACTATGGCTACACCTTC
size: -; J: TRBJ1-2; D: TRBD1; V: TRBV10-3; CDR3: CAITTGAGYGYTF; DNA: TGTGCCATAACGACAGGGGCCGGCTATGGCTACACCTTC